The 30 T cell receptor beta chains reported below all come from one sample, sequenced in a study of T cell responses to AZD1222 COVID-19 vaccine. Measured with immunoSEQ multiplex PCR; TCRdb has only the in-frame clones, and not every one. The sample includes more than 95,000 clones, roughly nine tenths of them seen just once. Sequences were derived from peripheral blood, sampled 28 days after the second AZD1222 dose. The receptors here all came from an adult who received the AZD1222 COVID-19 vaccine.

The CDR3 loop is CASRKPGADTQYF. The DNA of the CDR3 is TGCGCCAGCCGTAAACCGGGGGCAGATACGCAGTATTTT. The chain couples TRBV5-1 to TRBJ2-3; tentatively, D is TRBD2 (6 bases). Germline V gene lookup returns CDR1 SGHRS and CDR2 YFSETQ. The CDR3 loop spans 13 amino acids. Deletions cut 7 bases from V and 4 bases from J, with 13 bases between.

The chain has TRBV9 and TRBJ1-2; D is unclear. The germline CDR1 and CDR2 sequences are SGDLS and YYNGEE. The length of the CDR3 is 13 residues. V was shortened by 0 bases and J by 6 bases, with 9 bases between the two germline ends. The CDR3 sequence is CASSVGRADGYTF. In DNA, the CDR3 is TGTGCCAGCAGCGTAGGGAGAGCGGATGGCTACACCTTC.

The chain links TRBV9 to TRBJ1-2, with D possibly being TRBD1 (6 bases). Trimming removed 1 base from V and 5 bases from J, with 15 bases in between. The CDR3 has 15 residues. Germline assignment: CDR1 SGDLS and CDR2 YYNGEE. The CDR3 loop is CASSVRPGERYGYTF. In DNA, the CDR3 is TGTGCCAGCAGCGTACGGCCAGGGGAGAGGTATGGCTACACCTTC.

The rearrangement links TRBV7-6 to TRBJ2-5; TRBD2 matches at 7 bases. The ends lost 2 bases at V and 5 bases at J; junction bases unmatched: 8. The CDR3 totals 15 residues. Germline V CDR1 and CDR2: SGHVS, FNYEAQ. The CDR3 DNA is TGTGCCAGCAGCTTAACCTTAGCGGGCGGGGAGACCCAGTACTTC. This encodes CASSLTLAGGETQYF.

This clone was detected only a few times. V is TRBV28 and J is TRBJ1-1; D unclear. This CDR3 spans 17 amino acids. Trimming stripped 6 bases from V and 4 bases from J, with 24 bases between. The germline V gene encodes CDR1 MDHEN and CDR2 SYDVKM. CDR3 nucleotide sequence: TGTGCCAGCAGCTCCGGGGAACATTGGGGTTGGGGCACTGAAGCTTTCTTT. It codes for CASSSGEHWGWGTEAFF.

The chain recombines TRBV28 with TRBJ2-7; TRBD2 matches at 8 bases. The CDR3 sequence is 13 residues long. The trim removed 6 bases at V and 2 bases at J, leaving 3 bases unmatched. Germline V gene lookup returns CDR1 MDHEN and CDR2 SYDVKM. The CDR3 is CASRAGVAYEQYF. CDR3 bases: TGTGCCAGCAGAGCGGGAGTGGCCTACGAGCAGTACTTC. Full variable domain (missing parts from reference TRBV28 and TRBJ2-7): DVKVTQSSRYLVKRTGEKVFLECVQDMDHENMFWYRQDPGLGLRLIYFSYDVKMKEKGDIPEGYSVSREKKERFSLILESASTNQTSMYLCASRAGVAYEQYFGPGTRLTVT.

The V gene is TRBV28, the J gene TRBJ1-5, with no clear D. The V gene's germline CDR1 is MDHEN and CDR2 SYDVKM. The CDR3 sequence is 15 residues long. Trimming cost V 2 bases and J 1 base, with 9 bases left between them. The CDR3 loop reads CASSLPPWSNQPQHF. Here the CDR3 DNA reads TGTGCCAGCAGTTTACCGCCTTGGAGCAATCAGCCCCAGCATTTT.

The genes are TRBV27 and TRBJ1-2; D not resolved. The CDR3 is made up of 14 amino acids. Trimming took off 7 bases at V and 0 bases at J, with 12 bases between the two ends. Germline CDR1 reads MNHEY; CDR2 reads SMNVEV (reference sequence). The CDR3 here is CASTPSAANYGYTF. CDR3 sequence (DNA): TGTGCCAGCACCCCGTCGGCAGCTAACTATGGCTACACCTTC.

V gene TRBV5-4 combines with J gene TRBJ2-1; 8 nucleotides align to TRBD2. CDR1 is SGHNT, CDR2 YYREEE, per germline (reference sequence). With V trimmed by 4 bases and J by 7 bases, 10 bases remained unmatched. This CDR3 has 15 amino acids. In nucleotides, the CDR3 is TGTGCCAGCAGCAGCCCCGGGACTAGAGGGAATGAGCAGTTCTTC. It specifies CASSSPGTRGNEQFF. Drawing the rest from reference TRBV5-4 and TRBJ2-1, the complete variable domain is ETGVTQSPTHLIKTRGQQVTLRCSSQSGHNTVSWYQQALGQGPQFIFQYYREEENGRGNFPPRFSGLQFPNYSSELNVNALELDDSALYLCASSSPGTRGNEQFFGPGTRLTVL.

The chain carries TRBV28 and TRBJ1-1; D not certain. The CDR3 length is 11 residues. Trimming cost V 7 bases and J 6 bases, with 9 bases left between them. CDR1 is MDHEN, CDR2 SYDVKM, per germline. CDR3: CASKSIAEAFF. The CDR3 DNA reads as TGTGCCAGCAAGAGTATCGCTGAAGCTTTCTTT.

This sequence joins TRBV27 and TRBJ1-2; D is unclear. Germline CDR1 MNHEY, CDR2 SMNVEV (reference sequence). The CDR3 is made up of 14 amino acids. V lost 6 bases, J lost 0 bases, and 11 bases lay in between. CDR3 in DNA: TGTGCCAGCAGCGGCGGGCTAGCTAACTATGGCTACACCTTC. The encoded protein is CASSGGLANYGYTF.

The rearrangement uses TRBV3-1 (or the pseudogene TRBV3-2) and TRBJ2-5; D possibly corresponds to TRBD2 (5 bases). Germline V CDR1 and CDR2: LGHDT, YNNKEL (reference sequence). CDR3 length equals 11 residues. The V end lost 7 bases, the J end lost 5 bases, and 8 bases lay between the germline ends. The CDR3 DNA is TGTGCCAGCATTAGGGAGGAGACCCAGTACTTC. Translated, it gives CASIREETQYF.

The chain joins TRBV7-9 to TRBJ1-4; no clear D gene. This CDR3 spans 15 amino acids. Germline values: CDR1 SEHNR, CDR2 FQNEAQ (reference sequence). Deletions cut 6 bases from V and 3 bases from J, with 14 bases between. The CDR3 region is CASRYSRGANEKLFF. CDR3 nucleotide sequence: TGTGCCAGCAGGTACTCCCGCGGGGCTAATGAAAAACTGTTTTTT.

The DNA for the CDR3 is TGTGCCAGCAGCCAGACAGGGTGGGGAACTTATGGCTACACCTTC. This codes for CASSQTGWGTYGYTF. The chain recombines TRBV7-2 with TRBJ1-2; 7 nucleotides line up with TRBD1. Looked up from germline, CDR1 is SGHTA and CDR2 is FQGNSA. The CDR3 sequence is 15 residues long. Trimming cost V 5 bases and J 5 bases; bases outside gene matches: 11.

V gene TRBV12-3 or TRBV12-4 combines with J gene TRBJ2-3, with TRBD2 matching 8 bases. The CDR3 contains 13 residues. V shed 10 bases and J 1 base; nucleotides not matched to a gene: 4. In DNA, the CDR3 is TGTGCCACCTCGGGGGGGGGCACAGATACGCAGTATTTT. This codes for CATSGGGTDTQYF.

The chain joins TRBV27 to TRBJ2-1; TRBD2 matches 14 bases. The CDR3 has 18 residues. The J segment lost 5 bases and the V segment lost 6 bases, leaving 12 bases of the junction unmatched. Per the germline V gene, CDR1 is MNHEY and CDR2 is SMNVEV (reference sequence). CDR3 sequence reads: CASSPGLAGVAGDNEQFF. The CDR3 DNA sequence: TGTGCCAGCAGCCCGGGACTAGCGGGAGTGGCAGGGGACAATGAGCAGTTCTTC.

The chain uses TRBV10-3 and TRBJ2-2, with 8 bases fitting TRBD1. V lost 6 bases and J lost 5; bases outside the gene matches: 8. Germline V gene lookup returns CDR1 ENHRY and CDR2 SYGVKD. The CDR3 loop spans 15 amino acids. CDR3 in amino acids: CAISNTGGLTGELFF. In DNA, the CDR3 is TGTGCCATCAGCAACACAGGGGGGTTGACCGGGGAGCTGTTTTTT.

The V and J genes are TRBV29-1 and TRBJ2-1; the match to TRBD2 covers 7 bases. Trimming took 6 bases from V and 0 from J; bases not matched to a gene: 5. This CDR3 has 14 residues. Germline CDR1 is SQVTM and CDR2 is ANQGSEA. The DNA of the CDR3 is TGCAGCGTGGCAGCGGGGAGCTCCTACAATGAGCAGTTCTTC. Its translation is CSVAAGSSYNEQFF.

The chain uses TRBV29-1 and TRBJ2-7; TRBD1 agrees at 7 bases. The CDR3 is made up of 14 amino acids. The V segment lost 3 bases and the J segment 2 bases; nucleotides outside the gene matches: 7. Germline CDR1 SQVTM, CDR2 ANQGSEA. The CDR3 DNA is TGCAGCGTTGAGGGCAGGGGGACGACCTACGAGCAGTACTTC. Encoded protein: CSVEGRGTTYEQYF.

Details on this clone: No DNA is shown, since the ends of the CDR3 on it are uncertain; the CDR3 is the one TCRdb lists. The chain has TRBV6-5 and TRBJ2-7; the listed D gene, TRBD1, was not tested against the DNA. The CDR3 is 13 residues long, counting both termini. Germline V gene lookup returns CDR1 MNHEY and CDR2 SVGAGI. The CDR3: CASILDRGLEQYF.

This clone was found a few times. The chain uses TRBV6-5 and TRBJ2-2; the D gene is possibly TRBD2 (6 bases). The CDR3 is 16 residues long. Germline lookup yields CDR1 MNHEY and CDR2 SVGAGI. Trimming took 3 bases from V and 1 from J, leaving 12 bases between them. Here the CDR3 DNA reads TGTGCCAGCAGTTATATGCTGGGACTGAACACCGGGGAGCTGTTTTTT. Translation gives CASSYMLGLNTGELFF.

This chain joins TRBV6-6 and TRBJ2-1; D unresolved. CDR1 is MNHNY, CDR2 SVGAGI, per germline (reference sequence). The CDR3 is made up of 15 amino acids. The germline V and J ends were trimmed by 2 bases and 2 bases, with 10 bases remaining between them. CDR3 DNA: TGTGCCAGCAGTTACGGTAAAAATCCCTACAATGAGCAGTTCTTC. It is translated as CASSYGKNPYNEQFF.

V and J are TRBV6-5 and TRBJ2-2, with 7 bases identical to TRBD2. Trimming cost V 8 bases and J 5 bases; bases outside gene matches: 11. CDR3 length equals 15 residues. Germline lookup yields CDR1 MNHEY and CDR2 SVGAGI. CDR3 amino acids: CASGVRRERTGELFF. DNA for the CDR3: TGTGCCAGCGGGGTGAGGCGGGAGAGGACCGGGGAGCTGTTTTTT.

This chain connects TRBV3-1 (or the pseudogene TRBV3-2) to TRBJ1-5, with D possibly matching TRBD1 (5 bases). CDR3 size: 15 residues. V was cut by 5 bases and J by 3 bases, with 14 bases left in between. Germline CDR1 LGHDT, CDR2 YNNKEL (reference sequence). For the CDR3, the DNA is TGTGCCAGCAGCGAGAAATGGGGGAACAATCAGCCCCAGCATTTT. Protein: CASSEKWGNNQPQHF.

J is TRBJ1-2 and V is TRBV6-1; TRBD1 might be the D (6 bases). Per germline, CDR1 MNHNS and CDR2 SASEGT. V was pared by 3 bases and J by 3 bases, with 14 bases between. There are 15 residues in the CDR3. The CDR3 DNA reads as TGTGCCAGCAGTGAGGGTGCAGGGGCGGACTATGGCTACACCTTC. This codes for CASSEGAGADYGYTF.

For this clone: The sample contains more than one DNA sequence encoding this CDR3. This rearrangement joins TRBV6-6 to TRBJ2-7; D is ambiguous. The V end was cut by 4 bases, the J end by 4 bases, with 8 bases between. CDR3 length: 12 amino acids. Germline assignment: CDR1 MNHNY and CDR2 SVGAGI (reference sequence). DNA for the CDR3: TGTGCCAGCAGTTTTTCCGGGTACGAGCAGTACTTC. This encodes CASSFSGYEQYF.

CDR3 residues: CSVDPATSPEQFF. The CDR3 bases are TGCAGCGTTGATCCCGCGACTAGCCCTGAGCAGTTCTTC. V and J are TRBV29-1 and TRBJ2-1, with 7 positions matching TRBD2. The germline gives CDR1 SQVTM, CDR2 ANQGSEA. This CDR3 is built from 13 residues. Unmatched junction bases numbered 8, after V lost 3 bases and J lost 9 bases.

V is TRBV13 and J is TRBJ1-2; perhaps TRBD1 as D (5 bases). Germline lookup yields CDR1 PRHDT and CDR2 FYEKMQ (reference sequence). The germline V and J ends were trimmed by 4 bases and 0 bases, with 12 bases remaining between them. This CDR3 region has 15 residues. CDR3 residues: CASSSLDMTNYGYTF. In nucleotides, the CDR3 is TGTGCCAGCAGCTCCTTGGACATGACTAACTATGGCTACACCTTC.

V usage is TRBV13 and J usage is TRBJ1-4, with D uncertain. The germline V and J ends were trimmed by 5 bases and 2 bases, with 12 bases remaining between them. The germline gives CDR1 PRHDT, CDR2 FYEKMQ (reference sequence). The CDR3 contains 15 residues. Here the CDR3 reads CASSPPGNTNEKLFF. In DNA form, the CDR3 reads TGTGCCAGCAGCCCCCCGGGGAATACTAATGAAAAACTGTTTTTT.

Only one count was recorded for this clone. CDR3 amino acids: CASSYSEGNTEAFF. In DNA form, the CDR3 reads TGTGCCAGCAGTTACTCGGAGGGGAACACTGAAGCTTTCTTT. The V call is TRBV6-5, the J call TRBJ1-1, with D unresolved. The CDR3 totals 14 residues. Germline V gene lookup returns CDR1 MNHEY and CDR2 SVGAGI. The V end was cut by 0 bases, the J end by 1 base, with 6 bases between.